The 8 T cell receptor beta chains below were found in one sample sequenced in a study of T-cell reconstitution after alpha-beta-depleted transplantation in children (dated by TCRdb to between 2015 and 2016). Libraries were made using PCR. For sequencing, an Illumina HiSeq 2500 was employed. To normalize quantification of the TCRbeta repertoire, the TCR libraries were built with molecular barcoding that relied on unique molecular identifiers. TCRdb reanalyzed the raw reads on its own, using fastp at Q25 for trimming and MiXCR for clone calling, and kept in-frame beta chains. Every CDR3 protein is listed once, alongside the most common genes and DNA of its rows. For this sample the table gives some 590,000 distinct CDR3 sequences, of which 8% to 11% were detected only once. The ten top clones hold about 4.3% of the sample. The specimen was PBMCs from the stem cell graft donor, collected from the stem cell graft. The receptors here all came from a human donor who donated a stem cell graft to a child with acute myeloid leukemia.

This clonotype was recorded at least ten times. The chain employs TRBV12-3 or TRBV12-4 and TRBJ2-7; 14 bases line up with TRBD2. The V segment lost 6 bases and the J segment 1 base; nucleotides outside the gene matches: 5. CDR3 length: 16 residues. CDR3: CASRGLAGANSYEQYF. In nucleotides, the CDR3 is TGTGCCAGCAGGGGACTAGCGGGAGCCAATTCCTACGAGCAGTACTTC.

This rearrangement joins TRBV7-6 to TRBJ2-7; TRBD1 or TRBD2 may be the D gene (6 bases each). Germline V lookup: CDR1 SGHVS, CDR2 FNYEAQ. The CDR3 has 15 residues. With 4 bases removed from V and 3 bases from J, the gap between germline ends came to 16 bases. This chain's CDR3 is CASSSEGGAGYEQYF. In DNA form, the CDR3 reads TGTGCCAGCAGCTCAGAGGGGGGAGCGGGCTACGAGCAGTACTTC.

In this sample, this clonotype turned up many times. V usage is TRBV29-1 and J usage is TRBJ2-7; unclear D gene. Germline lookup yields CDR1 SQVTM and CDR2 ANQGSEA. The CDR3 consists of 11 residues. Trimming took 6 bases from V and 0 from J, leaving 6 bases between them. The CDR3 protein is CSVRGSYEQYF. The CDR3 DNA is TGCAGCGTACGCGGCTCCTACGAGCAGTACTTC.

V usage is TRBV12-3 or TRBV12-4 and J usage is TRBJ2-7, with 7 bases that match TRBD2. V gave up 4 bases and J gave up 9 bases; unmatched junction bases: 9. The CDR3 runs 13 residues. The CDR3 DNA sequence: TGTGCCAGCAGTTCGAGGGAGGGCCTAGGGCAGTACTTC. Translating it yields CASSSREGLGQYF.

This clonotype was seen ten or more times. The rearrangement links TRBV9 to TRBJ1-4, with D possibly TRBD1 on 6 matching bases. The CDR3 runs to 16 residues. The ends were cut back, 0 bases at V and 5 bases at J, with 14 bases in the middle. Germline-derived CDR1 and CDR2 are SGDLS and YYNGEE. As DNA, the CDR3 is TGTGCCAGCAGCGTAGGAACACAGGGTGGAAATGAAAAACTGTTTTTT. Translated, it gives CASSVGTQGGNEKLFF.

This clonotype was seen ten or more times. The chain uses TRBV7-9 and TRBJ1-1; D uncertain. This CDR3 has 16 amino acids. Trimming pared 5 bases from V and 1 base from J, leaving 17 bases between. Germline CDR1 SEHNR, CDR2 FQNEAQ (reference sequence). CDR3 DNA sequence: TGTGCCAGCAGCCCCAAATTTAAGGCCCCGAACACTGAAGCTTTCTTT. Translated, it gives CASSPKFKAPNTEAFF. The full variable domain, with the rest looked up from reference TRBV7-9 and TRBJ1-1, is DTGVSQNPRHKITKRGQNVTFRCDPISEHNRLYWYRQTLGQGPEFLTYFQNEAQLEKSRLLSDRFSAERPKGSFSTLEIQRTEQGDSAMYLCASSPKFKAPNTEAFFGQGTRLTVV.

The chain employs TRBV29-1 and TRBJ1-1; D possibly corresponds to TRBD1 (6 bases). Germline V gene sequence: CDR1 SQVTM, CDR2 ANQGSEA. Trimming cost V 6 bases and J 4 bases, with 15 bases left between them. The CDR3 has 13 amino acids. CDR3 DNA: TGCAGCGTGATGCACAGGGTTAGCACTGAAGCTTTCTTT. Its translation is CSVMHRVSTEAFF.

The V gene is TRBV6-1, the J gene TRBJ1-1; D possibly corresponds to TRBD1 (6 bases). Germline CDR1 reads MNHNS; CDR2 reads SASEGT. V was clipped by 7 bases and J by 5 bases, with 14 bases between them. The CDR3 is made up of 13 amino acids. CDR3 sequence: CASTTGGTTEAFF. The CDR3 region has the DNA TGTGCCAGCACCACCGGAGGGACAACTGAAGCTTTCTTT.